This is a list of T cell receptor beta chains from one sample in a study of cytomegalovirus exposure and HLA in healthy donors. Repertoires were generated with immunoSEQ multiplex PCR, while TCRdb's copy carries only in-frame clones and drops some. The data contain 210,000 or so clones, about four fifths of them seen just once; the ten biggest clones take up roughly a tenth. Source material: PBMCs. These receptors all come from a woman aged 45-60 years in good health and CMV-seropositive. Each CDR3 is given with its conserved first and last residue. D genes are given only for firm matches. Size is omitted from some rows. Given values are once, few, many or a class for expanded clones.

>TRBD1|14|.|TRBJ1-2|TRBV7-6
CASSPGQGDYGYTF
TGTGCCAGCAGCCCCGGACAGGGAGACTATGGCTACACCTTC
>TRBD1|15|.|TRBJ1-2|TRBV18
CASSPPGTGGGGYTF
TGTGCCAGCTCACCACCCGGGACAGGGGGTGGAGGCTACACCTTC
>TRBD2|17|.|TRBJ2-3|TRBV27
CASRRLAGGPGTDTQYF
TGTGCCAGCAGACGCCTAGCGGGGGGGCCGGGCACAGATACGCAGTATTTT
>.|15|.|TRBJ1-2|TRBV27
CASSLSIDWPRGYTF
TGTGCCAGTTCTCTTTCCATCGACTGGCCGCGTGGCTACACCTTC
>.|16|.|TRBJ2-6|TRBV28
CASRTALNSGANVLTF
TGTGCCAGCAGGACAGCTTTAAACTCTGGGGCCAACGTCCTGACTTTC
>.|14|once|TRBJ2-7|TRBV7-2
CASSLGAGSYEQYF
TGTGCCAGCAGCTTAGGTGCAGGCTCCTACGAGCAGTACTTC
>.|10|.|TRBJ1-2|TRBV30
CAFNFYGYTF
TGTGCCTTTAACTTCTATGGCTACACCTTC
>.|13|.|TRBJ1-6|TRBV12-5
CASGSQQLSPLHF
TGTGCTAGTGGTTCCCAACAACTATCACCCCTCCACTTT
>TRBD1|13|.|TRBJ1-1|TRBV27
CASSLPTGEGAFF
TGTGCCAGCAGTCTTCCGACAGGGGAGGGGGCTTTCTTT
>.|14|once|TRBJ1-2|TRBV5-1
CASSLGPGDNGYTF
TGCGCCAGCAGCTTGGGTCCCGGTGACAATGGCTACACCTTC
>TRBD1|15|.|TRBJ2-5|TRBV6-5
CASSYSGGIQETQYF
TGTGCCAGCAGTTACTCAGGGGGCATCCAAGAGACCCAGTACTTC
>.|13|.|TRBJ2-1|TRBV9
CASSASSYNEQFF
TGTGCCAGCAGCGCCAGCTCCTACAATGAGCAGTTCTTC
>.|16|.|TRBJ2-3|TRBV5-4
CASSSRTGDFADTQYF
TGTGCCAGCAGCTCGAGGACTGGGGATTTCGCAGATACGCAGTATTTT
>TRBD1|15|once|TRBJ1-1|TRBV9
CASSPSSTGGTEAFF
TGTGCCAGCAGCCCAAGCTCGACAGGGGGCACTGAAGCTTTCTTT
>TRBD1|18|.|TRBJ2-2|TRBV4-1
CASSHATGTGANTGELFF
TGCGCCAGCAGCCACGCAACAGGGACAGGGGCGAACACCGGGGAGCTGTTTTTT
>.|13|few|TRBJ2-1|TRBV5-1
CASSSTRYNEQFF
TGCGCCAGCAGCTCGACTAGGTACAATGAGCAGTTCTTC
>.|17|.|TRBJ2-2|TRBV7-2
CASSAYFGTLRARELFF
TGTGCCAGCAGCGCATACTTCGGGACTCTAAGGGCCCGGGAGCTGTTTTTT
>.|13|.|TRBJ2-7|TRBV5-1
CASSPAGDYEQYF
TGCGCCAGCAGCCCGGCAGGGGATTACGAGCAGTACTTC
>TRBD1|11|.|TRBJ2-7|TRBV20-1
CSATTGAEQYF
TGCAGTGCTACCACAGGGGCCGAGCAGTACTTC
>TRBD1|16|.|TRBJ1-2|TRBV27
CASRGDRGKSHYGYTF
TGTGCCAGCAGGGGGGACAGGGGGAAGAGTCACTATGGCTACACCTTC
>.|13|.|TRBJ1-6|TRBV11-3
CASSLDGDSPLHF
TGTGCCAGCAGCTTAGACGGGGATTCACCCCTCCACTTT
>.|15|.|TRBJ1-5|TRBV5-1
CASSLGVSADQPQHF
TGCGCCAGCAGCTTGGGAGTTTCGGCGGATCAGCCCCAGCATTTT
>.|15|.|TRBJ1-5|TRBV19
CASSIGQLGGQPQHF
TGTGCCAGTAGTATTGGACAGCTAGGGGGTCAGCCCCAGCATTTT
>.|12|.|TRBJ1-2|TRBV10-2
CASSARFYGYTF
TGCGCCAGCAGTGCCAGATTTTACGGCTACACCTTC
>TRBD2|16|.|TRBJ2-2|TRBV5-1
CASSPGLDFNTGELFF
TGCGCCAGCAGCCCGGGACTAGATTTCAACACCGGGGAGCTGTTTTTT
>TRBD1|13|many|TRBJ2-7|TRBV5-1
CASQDRVNYEQYF
TGCGCCAGCCAAGACAGGGTTAATTACGAGCAGTACTTC
>TRBD1|16|.|TRBJ2-1|TRBV10-3
CAISEPRGQGATEQFF
TGTGCCATCAGTGAGCCCCGGGGACAGGGGGCGACTGAGCAGTTCTTC
>.|14|once|TRBJ1-1|TRBV5-1
CASSLASSPTEAFF
TGCGCCAGCAGCTTGGCCTCGTCCCCCACTGAAGCTTTCTTT
>TRBD1|18|.|TRBJ2-2|TRBV6-1
CASSAPPGQGLDTGELFF
TGTGCCAGCAGTGCTCCACCGGGACAGGGTTTGGACACCGGGGAGCTGTTTTTT
>TRBD1|14|.|TRBJ1-4|TRBV10-3
CAISKGQGNEKLFF
TGTGCCATCAGTAAAGGACAGGGGAATGAAAAACTGTTTTTT
>.|14|few|TRBJ1-4|TRBV19
CASNQGVRGEKLFF
TGTGCCAGTAATCAGGGCGTCAGGGGTGAAAAACTGTTTTTT